Sample share makes the clone carrying this TCR beta chain medium-sized (0.01 to 0.1%). Time point: patch test 1, 2 weeks after DPC sensitization. Treatment given: therapeutic diphenylcyclopropenone sensitization with weekly scalp DPC. V was cut by 6 bases and J by 0 bases, with 11 bases left in between. CDR3 size: 14 residues. CDR1 MNHEY and CDR2 SVGEGT come from the germline V gene. The sample is drawn from a study of human T cells and chemical hapten exposure. TCRdb reprocessed the RACE reads with MiXCR, giving one entry per CDR3 protein. Here the sample spans 65,000 to 85,000 distinct CDR3 sequences, 9% to 12% being singletons.

This receptor was taken from a woman aged 45-60 years with alopecia areata. Some clones in this sample may be carry-over from other donors' samples. The starting material was whole blood, obtained in connection with sensitization to the hapten diphenylcyclopropenone (DPC). The V gene is TRBV6-2 or TRBV6-3, the J gene TRBJ2-5; tentatively, D is TRBD2 (5 bases). CDR3 region: CASSLGEYQETQYF. CDR3 coding DNA: TGTGCCAGCAGCCTGGGAGAATACCAAGAGACCCAGTACTTC.